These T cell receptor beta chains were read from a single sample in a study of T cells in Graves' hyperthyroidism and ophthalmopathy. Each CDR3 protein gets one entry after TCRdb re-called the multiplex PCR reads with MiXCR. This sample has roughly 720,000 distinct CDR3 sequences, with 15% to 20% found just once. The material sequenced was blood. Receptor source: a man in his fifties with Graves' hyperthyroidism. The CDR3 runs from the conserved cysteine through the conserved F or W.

CDR3aa: CASSPGLAGPSSYEQYF
v_gene: TRBV11-2
j_gene: TRBJ2-7

CDR3aa: CASRVGLFSDTQYF
v_gene: TRBV6-1
j_gene: TRBJ2-3

CDR3aa: CASSGQGASLGNQPQHF
v_gene: TRBV28
j_gene: TRBJ1-5

CDR3aa: CASSAGTGGLENGYTF
v_gene: TRBV7-3
j_gene: TRBJ1-2

CDR3aa: CASRTGTRAYEQYF
v_gene: TRBV27
j_gene: TRBJ2-7

CDR3aa: CATGESTDTQYF
v_gene: TRBV24-1
j_gene: TRBJ2-3

CDR3aa: CASNPAGSTGELFF
v_gene: TRBV28
j_gene: TRBJ2-2

CDR3aa: CSVRRENTIYF
v_gene: TRBV29-1
j_gene: TRBJ1-3

CDR3aa: CAISDPRVYEQYF
v_gene: TRBV10-3
j_gene: TRBJ2-7

CDR3aa: CASSLMTGRTEAFF
v_gene: TRBV19
j_gene: TRBJ1-1